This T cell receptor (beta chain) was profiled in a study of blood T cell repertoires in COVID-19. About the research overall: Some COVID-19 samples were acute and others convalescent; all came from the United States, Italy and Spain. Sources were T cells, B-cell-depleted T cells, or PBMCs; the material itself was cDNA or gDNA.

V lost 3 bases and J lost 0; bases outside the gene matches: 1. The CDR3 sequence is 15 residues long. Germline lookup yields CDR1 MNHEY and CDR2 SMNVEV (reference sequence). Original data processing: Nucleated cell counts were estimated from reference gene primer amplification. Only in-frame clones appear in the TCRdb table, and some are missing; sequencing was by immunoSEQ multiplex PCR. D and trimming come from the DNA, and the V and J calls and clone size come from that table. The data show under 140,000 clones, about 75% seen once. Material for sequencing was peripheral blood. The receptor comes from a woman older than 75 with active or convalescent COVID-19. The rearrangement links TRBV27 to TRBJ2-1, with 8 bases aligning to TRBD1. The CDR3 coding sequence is TGTGCCAGCAGTTTCGGACAGGGCTCCTACAATGAGCAGTTCTTC. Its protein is CASSFGQGSYNEQFF.